This is a list of T cell receptor beta chains from one sample in a study of T-cell reconstitution after alpha-beta-depleted transplantation in children. Each CDR3 protein gets one entry after TCRdb re-called the PCR reads with MiXCR. This table holds 450,000 to 600,000 distinct CDR3 sequences, more than 9% found once. Here the sequenced sample was PBMCs, taken before TCRalphabeta/CD19-depleted stem cell transplant. The receptors here all came from a child under 10 years old with inherited bone marrow failure, due to receive a stem cell transplant. Both conserved end residues are part of each CDR3. D genes are given only for firm matches. The size entry is marked missing in some rows and otherwise reads once, few, many or a size class.

>TRBJ1-2|many|-|15|TRBV5-1
TGCGCCAGCAGCTTGGGAGACAGGCCAGACTATGGCTACACCTTC
CASSLGDRPDYGYTF
>TRBJ2-5|many|TRBD1|14|TRBV7-9
TGTGCCAGCAGCGCAACGGGACAGCAAGAGACCCAGTACTTC
CASSATGQQETQYF
>TRBJ2-7|-|TRBD1|17|TRBV18
TGTGCCAGCTCACTAACAGGGGGCGAACCACATTCCTACGAGCAGTACTTC
CASSLTGGEPHSYEQYF
>TRBJ2-7|many|TRBD1|14|TRBV5-1
TGCGCCAGCAGCTTACAGGGGGACTCCTACGAGCAGTACTTC
CASSLQGDSYEQYF
>TRBJ2-5|many|-|18|TRBV24-1
TGTGCCACCAGTGATTCACTTTACCGCCTGGGAGAGGAAGAGACCCAGTACTTC
CATSDSLYRLGEEETQYF
>TRBJ1-2|many|-|12|TRBV20-1
TGCAGTGCTGCCACAGCTAACTATGGCTACACCTTC
CSAATANYGYTF
>TRBJ1-6|many|TRBD1|16|TRBV7-6
TGTGCCAGCAGCCCTACGGGGACAGGGCGGGGTTCACCCCTCCACTTT
CASSPTGTGRGSPLHF
>TRBJ1-2|few|-|12|TRBV12-3/TRBV12-4
TGTGCCAGCACCCTCGGGGGGCATGGCTACACCTTC
CASTLGGHGYTF
>TRBJ2-4|many|-|14|TRBV20-1
TGCAGTGCGTCCTACCTAACAGGGAAAAACATTCAGTACTTC
CSASYLTGKNIQYF
>TRBJ2-7|many|TRBD1|16|TRBV5-4
TGTGCCAGCAGCCCGGATCCTGGGACAGGGTCCTACGAGCAGTACTTC
CASSPDPGTGSYEQYF
>TRBJ2-3|many|-|15|TRBV4-3
TGCGCCAGCAGCCGGGGCAGGCCAAGCACAGATACGCAGTATTTT
CASSRGRPSTDTQYF
>TRBJ2-3|-|-|15|TRBV30
TGTGCCTGGAATAGGGGGGAGGGCCATGCAGATACGCAGTATTTT
CAWNRGEGHADTQYF
>TRBJ1-5|many|-|12|TRBV20-1
TGCAGTGCTAGAGATGGGATGGAGCCCCAGCATTTT
CSARDGMEPQHF
>TRBJ2-7|many|-|15|TRBV12-3/TRBV12-4
TGTGCCAGCAGTCCAACCGGTACAACGGCTTACGAGCAGTACTTC
CASSPTGTTAYEQYF
>TRBJ2-1|many|-|13|TRBV27
TGTGCCAGCAGTTTTGACTCCTTAGGGGAGCAGTTCTTC
CASSFDSLGEQFF
>TRBJ2-6|many|-|16|TRBV4-3
TGCGCCAGCAGCCTCCGGCGGAGCTCTGGGGCCAACGTCCTGACTTTC
CASSLRRSSGANVLTF
>TRBJ1-1|many|-|16|TRBV20-1
TGCAGTGCTAGGGTCCAGGGCGAGGTACGGGGGACTGAAGCTTTCTTT
CSARVQGEVRGTEAFF
>TRBJ1-1|many|TRBD1|15|TRBV28
TGTGCCAGCAGTTTTGTAACAGGGGTGGGCACTGAAGCTTTCTTT
CASSFVTGVGTEAFF
>TRBJ1-4|many|-|14|TRBV20-1
TGCAGTGCTAGAGATAGAAGAATCGACGAAAAACTGTTTTTT
CSARDRRIDEKLFF
>TRBJ1-1|many|TRBD1|16|TRBV28
TGTGCCAGCAGTTCCCGCCTTTATACAGGGGGCCTGAAAGCTTTCTTT
CASSSRLYTGGLKAFF
>TRBJ2-7|many|-|14|TRBV11-2
TGTGCCAGCAGCCCCAGTAGGGGTCCCTACGAGCAGTACTTC
CASSPSRGPYEQYF
>TRBJ2-5|many|-|13|TRBV28
TGTGCCAGCAGTTTATTAGCGGAAGAGACCCAGTACTTC
CASSLLAEETQYF
>TRBJ2-5|-|-|15|TRBV7-9
TGTGCCAGCAGCTTAGTCGGGACACCCCAAGAGACCCAGTACTTC
CASSLVGTPQETQYF
>TRBJ1-3|-|-|15|TRBV5-5
TGTGCCAGCAGCTTGCGGGGGGCCTCTGGAAACACCATATATTTT
CASSLRGASGNTIYF
>TRBJ2-1|-|-|19|TRBV5-1
TGCGCCAGCAGCTTGGAAGGTGGGGACCCGGGACTCCTTTCGCATGAGCAGTTCTTC
CASSLEGGDPGLLSHEQFF
>TRBJ2-5|once|TRBD2|15|TRBV6-5
TGTGCCAGCAGTACACTAGCGGGAGATGGAGAGACCCAGTACTTC
CASSTLAGDGETQYF
>TRBJ2-1|many|TRBD2|16|TRBV5-1
TGCGCCAGCAGACCCCAAACGGGAGGCTCCTACAATGAGCAGTTCTTC
CASRPQTGGSYNEQFF
>TRBJ2-7|-|TRBD2|16|TRBV4-2
TGTGCCAGCAGCCGACCCGGGACTAGCGGGTTTGACGAGCAGTACTTC
CASSRPGTSGFDEQYF
>TRBJ2-7|many|-|14|TRBV12-3/TRBV12-4
TGTGCCAGCAGTTTTTCAGGAGCCGCCTACGAGCAGTACTTC
CASSFSGAAYEQYF
>TRBJ1-1|many|-|12|TRBV15
TGTGCCACCAGCCGGGGCCGGCTCGGAGCTTTCTTT
CATSRGRLGAFF
>TRBJ2-4|many|TRBD2|20|TRBV12-3/TRBV12-4
TGTGCCAGCGCGGCAGCACCAGGGAGTAGCGGGAGAGGAGCCAAAAACATTCAGTACTTC
CASAAAPGSSGRGAKNIQYF
>TRBJ2-5|-|-|13|TRBV29-1
TGCAGCGTTGAAGTAGGTCGTCGCGAGACCCAGTACTTC
CSVEVGRRETQYF
>TRBJ2-3|-|TRBD2|17|TRBV7-6
TGTGCCAGCAGCCCATCGACTAGCGGGAGGGTAGCAGATACGCAGTATTTT
CASSPSTSGRVADTQYF
>TRBJ2-2|many|TRBD1|16|TRBV9
TGTGCCAGCAGCGTCCTCGGACAGGGGATAGCCGGGGAGCTGTTTTTT
CASSVLGQGIAGELFF
>TRBJ2-7|many|TRBD2|15|TRBV3-1
TGTGCCAGCAGCGAGACTAGCGGGAGATTTTACGAGCAGTACTTC
CASSETSGRFYEQYF